This T cell receptor (beta chain) was identified during a study of CD8+CD57+ T cells in acquired aplastic anemia. Genomic DNA acted as the template from which TCR beta VDJ combination and CDR3 sequence profiling were carried out. Each CDR3 protein gets one entry after TCRdb re-called the reads with MiXCR. The data hold hundreds of thousands of distinct CDR3 sequences, with 60% to 80% observed a single time. The trim removed 3 bases at V and 3 bases at J, leaving 12 bases unmatched. This CDR3 contains 18 residues. In germline, CDR1 is LNHNV, CDR2 YYDKDF (reference sequence). The sequencing sample was made of sorted CD4+, CD8+, or CD8+CD57+ T cells (not recorded which) from PBMCs. The chain uses TRBV15 and TRBJ2-3, with 10 nucleotides matching TRBD2. The sequence came from a human donor in good health, serving as a control. DNA for the CDR3: TGTGCCACCAGCAGCCAAACCTTACTAGCGGGGATTACAGATACGCAGTATTTT. Amino acid sequence: CATSSQTLLAGITDTQYF.